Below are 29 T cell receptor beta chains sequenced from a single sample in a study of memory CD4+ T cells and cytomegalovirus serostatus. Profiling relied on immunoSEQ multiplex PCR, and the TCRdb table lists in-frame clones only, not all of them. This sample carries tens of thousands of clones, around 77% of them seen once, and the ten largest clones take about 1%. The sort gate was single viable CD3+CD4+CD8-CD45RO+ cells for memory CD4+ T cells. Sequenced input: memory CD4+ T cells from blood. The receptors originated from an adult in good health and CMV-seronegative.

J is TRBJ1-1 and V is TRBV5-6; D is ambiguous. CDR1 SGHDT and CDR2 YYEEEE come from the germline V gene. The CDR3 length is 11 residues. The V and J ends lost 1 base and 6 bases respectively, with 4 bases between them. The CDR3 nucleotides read TGTGCCAGCAGCTTGTTGGCTGAAGCTTTCTTT. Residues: CASSLLAEAFF.

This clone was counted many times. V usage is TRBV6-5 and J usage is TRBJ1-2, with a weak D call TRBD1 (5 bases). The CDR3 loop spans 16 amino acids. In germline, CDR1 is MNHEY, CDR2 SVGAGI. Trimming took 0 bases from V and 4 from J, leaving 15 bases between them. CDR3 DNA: TGTGCCAGCAGTTACTCGTCGCAGGGTCCACCCTATGGCTACACCTTC. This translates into CASSYSSQGPPYGYTF.

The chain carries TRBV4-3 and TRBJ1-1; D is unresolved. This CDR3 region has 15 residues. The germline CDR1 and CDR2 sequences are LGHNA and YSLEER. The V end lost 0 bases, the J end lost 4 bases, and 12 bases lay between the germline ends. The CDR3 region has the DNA TGCGCCAGCAGCCAAGATCAAAACGGAGGCACTGAAGCTTTCTTT. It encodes CASSQDQNGGTEAFF.

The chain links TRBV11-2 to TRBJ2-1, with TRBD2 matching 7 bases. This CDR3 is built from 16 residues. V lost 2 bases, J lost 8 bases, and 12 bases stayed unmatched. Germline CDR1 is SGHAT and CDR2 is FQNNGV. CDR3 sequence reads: CASSLLQHSGRDEQFF. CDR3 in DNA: TGTGCCAGCAGCTTACTTCAGCATTCGGGGAGGGATGAGCAGTTCTTC.

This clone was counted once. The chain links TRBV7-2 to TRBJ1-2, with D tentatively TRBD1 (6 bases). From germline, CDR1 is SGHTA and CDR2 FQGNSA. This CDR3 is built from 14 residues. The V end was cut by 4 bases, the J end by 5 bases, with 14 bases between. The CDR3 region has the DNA TGTGCCAGCAGCTCAGACAGGCAGGGGTATGGCTACACCTTC. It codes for CASSSDRQGYGYTF.

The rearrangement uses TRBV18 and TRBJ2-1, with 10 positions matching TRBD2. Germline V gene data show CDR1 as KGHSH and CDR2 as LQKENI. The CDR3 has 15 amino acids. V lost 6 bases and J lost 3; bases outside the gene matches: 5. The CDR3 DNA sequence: TGTGCCAGCTCTCAAGGACTAGCGGACTACAATGAGCAGTTCTTC. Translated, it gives CASSQGLADYNEQFF.

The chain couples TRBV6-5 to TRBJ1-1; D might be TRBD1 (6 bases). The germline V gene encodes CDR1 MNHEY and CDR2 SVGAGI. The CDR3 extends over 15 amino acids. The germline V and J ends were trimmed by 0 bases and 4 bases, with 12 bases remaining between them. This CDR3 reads CASSYSSGATTEAFF. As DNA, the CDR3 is TGTGCCAGCAGTTACTCTTCGGGGGCGACCACTGAAGCTTTCTTT.

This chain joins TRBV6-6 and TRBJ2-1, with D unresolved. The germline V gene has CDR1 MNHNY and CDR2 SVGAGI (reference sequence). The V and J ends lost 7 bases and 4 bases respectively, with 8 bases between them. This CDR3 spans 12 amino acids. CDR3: CASTESYNEQFF. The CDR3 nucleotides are TGTGCCAGCACTGAGTCTTACAATGAGCAGTTCTTC.

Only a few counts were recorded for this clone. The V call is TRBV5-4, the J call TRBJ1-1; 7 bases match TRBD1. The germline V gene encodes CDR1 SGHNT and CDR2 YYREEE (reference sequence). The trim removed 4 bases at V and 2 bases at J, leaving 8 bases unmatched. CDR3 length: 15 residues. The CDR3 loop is CASSLPTGLNTEAFF. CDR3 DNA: TGTGCCAGCAGCCTACCGACAGGGCTCAACACTGAAGCTTTCTTT.

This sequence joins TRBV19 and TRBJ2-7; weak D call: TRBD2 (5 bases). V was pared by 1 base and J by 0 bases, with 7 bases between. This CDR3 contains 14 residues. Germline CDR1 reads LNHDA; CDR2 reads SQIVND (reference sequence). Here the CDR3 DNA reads TGTGCCAGTAGTATAGGCCGGGACTCCTACGAGCAGTACTTC. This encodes CASSIGRDSYEQYF. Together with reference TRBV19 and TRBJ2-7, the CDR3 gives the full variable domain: DGGITQSPKYLFRKEGQNVTLSCEQNLNHDAMYWYRQDPGQGLRLIYYSQIVNDFQKGDIAEGYSVSREKKESFPLTVTSAQKNPTAFYLCASSIGRDSYEQYFGPGTRLTVT.

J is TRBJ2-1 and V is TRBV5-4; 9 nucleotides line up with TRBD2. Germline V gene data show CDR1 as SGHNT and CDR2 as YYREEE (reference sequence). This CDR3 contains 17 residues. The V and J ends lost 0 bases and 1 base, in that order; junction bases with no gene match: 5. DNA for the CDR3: TGTGCCAGCAGCTTGGGGGTACTAGCGGGTTCCTACAATGAGCAGTTCTTC. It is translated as CASSLGVLAGSYNEQFF.

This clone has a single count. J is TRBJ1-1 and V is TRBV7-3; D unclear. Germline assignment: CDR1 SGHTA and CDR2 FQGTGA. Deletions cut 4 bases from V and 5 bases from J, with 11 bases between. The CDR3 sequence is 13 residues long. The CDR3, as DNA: TGTGCCAGCAGCTCTGTATGGGGAACTGAAGCTTTCTTT. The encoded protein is CASSSVWGTEAFF.

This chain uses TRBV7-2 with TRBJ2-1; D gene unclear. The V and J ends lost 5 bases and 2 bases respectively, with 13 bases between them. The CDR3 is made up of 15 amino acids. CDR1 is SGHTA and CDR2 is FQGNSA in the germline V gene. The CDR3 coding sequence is TGTGCCAGCAGCCCTTGGACGAGGCCCTACAATGAGCAGTTCTTC. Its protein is CASSPWTRPYNEQFF.

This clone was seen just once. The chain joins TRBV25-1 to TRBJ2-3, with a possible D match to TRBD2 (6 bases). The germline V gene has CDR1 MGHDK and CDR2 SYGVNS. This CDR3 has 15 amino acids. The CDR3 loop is CAAGRGGGNTDTQYF. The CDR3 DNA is TGTGCAGCAGGAAGAGGCGGCGGGAACACAGATACGCAGTATTTT.

DNA for the CDR3: TGTGCCAGTTCATGGGACAGCGCAAACAGCTACGAGCAGTACTTC. This gives the protein CASSWDSANSYEQYF. The chain is built from TRBV19 and TRBJ2-7, with 7 bases lining up with TRBD1. This CDR3 has 15 amino acids. The germline gives CDR1 LNHDA, CDR2 SQIVND (reference sequence). J was trimmed by 3 bases and V by 8 bases; bases with no gene match: 13.

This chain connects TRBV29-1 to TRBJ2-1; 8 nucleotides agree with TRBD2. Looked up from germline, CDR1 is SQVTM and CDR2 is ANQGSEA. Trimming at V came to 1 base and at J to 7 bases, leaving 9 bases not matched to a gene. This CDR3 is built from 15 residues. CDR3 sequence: CSVEGWTSLRNEQFF. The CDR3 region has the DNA TGCAGCGTTGAAGGGTGGACTAGCCTTCGGAATGAGCAGTTCTTC.

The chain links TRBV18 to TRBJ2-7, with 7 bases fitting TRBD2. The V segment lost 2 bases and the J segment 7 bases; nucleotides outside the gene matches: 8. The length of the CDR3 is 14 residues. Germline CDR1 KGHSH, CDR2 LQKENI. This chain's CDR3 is CASSPSSGVDEQYF. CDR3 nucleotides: TGTGCCAGCTCACCATCGAGCGGGGTGGATGAGCAGTACTTC.

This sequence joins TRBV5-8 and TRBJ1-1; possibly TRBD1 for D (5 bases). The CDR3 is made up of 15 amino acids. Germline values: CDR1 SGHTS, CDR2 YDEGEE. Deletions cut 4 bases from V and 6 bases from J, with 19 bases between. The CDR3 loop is CASSGTPRSRSEAFF. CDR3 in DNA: TGTGCCAGCAGCGGGACCCCCCGAAGTCGGTCTGAAGCTTTCTTT.

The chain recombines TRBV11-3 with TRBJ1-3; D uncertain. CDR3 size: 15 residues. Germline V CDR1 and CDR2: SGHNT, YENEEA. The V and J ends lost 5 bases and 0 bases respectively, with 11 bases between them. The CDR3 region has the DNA TGTGCCAGCAGCCCCGACGGGAGCTCTGGAAACACCATATATTTT. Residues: CASSPDGSSGNTIYF. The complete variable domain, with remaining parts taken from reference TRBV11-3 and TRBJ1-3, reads EAGVVQSPRYKIIEKKQPVAFWCNPISGHNTLYWYLQNLGQGPELLIRYENEEAVDDSQLPKDRFSAERLKGVDSTLKIQPAELGDSAVYLCASSPDGSSGNTIYFGEGSWLTVV.

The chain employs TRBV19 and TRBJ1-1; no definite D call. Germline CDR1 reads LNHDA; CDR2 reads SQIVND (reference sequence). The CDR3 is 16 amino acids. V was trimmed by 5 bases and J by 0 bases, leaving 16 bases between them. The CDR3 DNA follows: TGTGCCAGTAGTCCAACGCGACGGGGAATGAACACTGAAGCTTTCTTT. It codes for CASSPTRRGMNTEAFF.

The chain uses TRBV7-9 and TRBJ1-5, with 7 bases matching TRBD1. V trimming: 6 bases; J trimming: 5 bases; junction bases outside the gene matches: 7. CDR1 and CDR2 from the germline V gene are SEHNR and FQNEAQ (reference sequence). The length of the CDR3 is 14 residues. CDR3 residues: CASSRTGDYQPQHF. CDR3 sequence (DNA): TGTGCCAGCAGTCGTACAGGGGACTATCAGCCCCAGCATTTT.

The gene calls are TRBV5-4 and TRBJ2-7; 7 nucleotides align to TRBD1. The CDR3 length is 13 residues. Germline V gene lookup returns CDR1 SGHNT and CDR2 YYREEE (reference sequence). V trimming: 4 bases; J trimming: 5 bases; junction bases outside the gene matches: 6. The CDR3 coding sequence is TGTGCCAGCAGCCAAAATACAGGGGACGAGCAGTACTTC. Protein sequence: CASSQNTGDEQYF.

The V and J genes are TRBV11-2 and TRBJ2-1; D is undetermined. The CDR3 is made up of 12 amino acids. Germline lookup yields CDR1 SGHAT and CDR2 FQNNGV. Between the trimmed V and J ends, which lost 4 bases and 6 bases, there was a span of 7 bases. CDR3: CASSYRGNEQFF. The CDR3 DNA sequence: TGTGCCAGCAGCTACAGAGGCAATGAGCAGTTCTTC. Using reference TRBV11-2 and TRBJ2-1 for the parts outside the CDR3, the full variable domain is EAGVAQSPRYKIIEKRQSVAFWCNPISGHATLYWYQQILGQGPKLLIQFQNNGVVDDSQLPKDRFSAERLKGVDSTLKIQPAKLEDSAVYLCASSYRGNEQFFGPGTRLTVL.

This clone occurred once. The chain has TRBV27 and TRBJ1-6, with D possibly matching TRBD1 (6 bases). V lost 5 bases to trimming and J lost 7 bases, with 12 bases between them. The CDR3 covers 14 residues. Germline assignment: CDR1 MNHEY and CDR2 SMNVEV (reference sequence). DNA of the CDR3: TGTGCCAGCAGTGTCCAGGGGTTCAATTCACCCCTCCACTTT. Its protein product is CASSVQGFNSPLHF.

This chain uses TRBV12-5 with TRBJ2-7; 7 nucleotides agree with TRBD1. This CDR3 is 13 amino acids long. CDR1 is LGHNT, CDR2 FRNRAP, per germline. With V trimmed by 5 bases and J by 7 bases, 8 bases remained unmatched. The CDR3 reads CASGVQGIGEQYF. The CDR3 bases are TGTGCTAGTGGTGTACAGGGGATAGGGGAGCAGTACTTC.

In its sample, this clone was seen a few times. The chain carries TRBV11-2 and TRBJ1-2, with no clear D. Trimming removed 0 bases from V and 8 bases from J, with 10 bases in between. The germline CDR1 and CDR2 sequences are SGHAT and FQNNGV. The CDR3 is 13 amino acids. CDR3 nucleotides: TGTGCCAGCAGCTTAGATAGGGTGAGGGGCTACACCTTC. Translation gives CASSLDRVRGYTF. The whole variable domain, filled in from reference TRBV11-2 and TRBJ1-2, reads EAGVAQSPRYKIIEKRQSVAFWCNPISGHATLYWYQQILGQGPKLLIQFQNNGVVDDSQLPKDRFSAERLKGVDSTLKIQPAKLEDSAVYLCASSLDRVRGYTFGSGTRLTVV.

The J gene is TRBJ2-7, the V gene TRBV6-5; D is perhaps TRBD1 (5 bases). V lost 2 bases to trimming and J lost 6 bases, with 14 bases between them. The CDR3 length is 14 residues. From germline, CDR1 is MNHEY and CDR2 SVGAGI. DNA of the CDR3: TGTGCCAGCAGTTACGGGTCTCCAGGGCCCGAGCAGTACTTC. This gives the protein CASSYGSPGPEQYF.

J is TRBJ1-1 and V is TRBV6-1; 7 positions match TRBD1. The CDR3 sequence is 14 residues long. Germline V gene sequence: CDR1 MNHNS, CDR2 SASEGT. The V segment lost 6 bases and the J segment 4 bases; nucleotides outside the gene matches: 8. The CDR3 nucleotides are TGTGCCAGCAGACGGATAGGGGGCGGCACTGAAGCTTTCTTT. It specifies CASRRIGGGTEAFF.

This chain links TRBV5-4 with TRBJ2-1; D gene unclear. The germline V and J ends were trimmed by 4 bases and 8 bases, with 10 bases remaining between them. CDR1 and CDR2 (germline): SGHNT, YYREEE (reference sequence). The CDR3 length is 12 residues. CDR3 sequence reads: CASSKTRDEQFF. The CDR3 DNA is TGTGCCAGCAGCAAAACACGGGATGAGCAGTTCTTC.